These 30 T cell receptor beta chains originate from one sample sequenced in a study of blood T cell repertoires in COVID-19. Profiled with immunoSEQ multiplex PCR; TCRdb holds only in-frame clones, not every one. The sample comprises under 250,000 clones, about 79% of which are singletons, and approximately 13% rests with the top ten. The sequencing input was peripheral blood. These receptors were taken from a human donor in a cohort sampled during active COVID-19.

The chain joins TRBV27 to TRBJ1-1, with a possible D match to TRBD1 (5 bases). The CDR3 consists of 12 residues. V shed 6 bases and J shed 5 bases, with 10 bases lying between them. Germline V lookup: CDR1 MNHEY, CDR2 SMNVEV (reference sequence). CDR3 amino acids: CASRGLSTEAFF. In DNA form, the CDR3 reads TGTGCCAGCAGGGGGCTAAGTACTGAAGCTTTCTTT.

The V and J genes are TRBV7-2 and TRBJ2-5, with D perhaps TRBD2 (6 bases). CDR1 and CDR2 from the germline V gene are SGHTA and FQGNSA. V lost 0 bases, J lost 8 bases, and 19 bases lay in between. The CDR3 covers 16 residues. The CDR3 nucleotides are TGTGCCAGCAGCTTAGCACCCACTAGCTCCTCGGGCACCCAGTACTTC. It encodes CASSLAPTSSSGTQYF.

V usage is TRBV19 and J usage is TRBJ2-1; 12 bases map to TRBD2. This CDR3 contains 15 residues. V was pared by 6 bases and J by 8 bases, with 8 bases of the junction left unmatched. Germline CDR1 is LNHDA and CDR2 is SQIVND (reference sequence). CDR3 sequence: CASSGLAGGADEQFF. DNA of the CDR3: TGTGCCAGTAGCGGCCTAGCGGGAGGGGCCGATGAGCAGTTCTTC.

This chain connects TRBV2 to TRBJ1-6; 8 nucleotides align to TRBD1. This CDR3 has 14 amino acids. V shed 6 bases and J 8 bases; nucleotides not matched to a gene: 6. Germline V gene data show CDR1 as SNHLY and CDR2 as FYNNEI. The CDR3 nucleotides are TGTGCCAGCAGAACAGGGGGGTTCGATTCACCCCTCCACTTT. This translates into CASRTGGFDSPLHF.

V is TRBV3-1 (or the pseudogene TRBV3-2) and J is TRBJ2-7; 10 bases fit TRBD1. V dropped 1 base and J dropped 4; count of bases not matched to a gene: 4. The germline gives CDR1 LGHDT, CDR2 YNNKEL (reference sequence). There are 15 residues in the CDR3. CDR3 nucleotides: TGTGCCAGCAGCCAAGTGGCGGGACAGGGGTACGAGCAGTACTTC. Translated: CASSQVAGQGYEQYF.

The chain is built from TRBV19 and TRBJ2-3; 10 bases are a match to TRBD1. CDR1 and CDR2 (germline): LNHDA, SQIVND (reference sequence). After removal of 5 bases from V and 3 bases from J, the junction contained 8 bases not matched to a gene. This CDR3 contains 16 residues. CDR3: CASSVGTGVGTDTQYF. CDR3 coding DNA: TGTGCCAGTAGTGTCGGGACAGGGGTTGGGACAGATACGCAGTATTTT.

The rearrangement joins TRBV28 to TRBJ1-6, with TRBD1 identical over 7 bases. The ends lost 8 bases at V and 7 bases at J; junction bases unmatched: 11. The CDR3 runs 15 residues. The germline gives CDR1 MDHEN, CDR2 SYDVKM. The CDR3 here is CASDDRVGENSPLHF. Written as DNA, the CDR3 is TGTGCCAGCGACGACAGGGTTGGAGAAAATTCACCCCTCCACTTT.

The J gene is TRBJ2-6, the V gene TRBV2; 8 positions agree with TRBD1. The trim removed 10 bases at V and 11 bases at J, leaving 7 bases unmatched. The CDR3 length is 12 residues. The germline CDR1 and CDR2 sequences are SNHLY and FYNNEI. CDR3 sequence (DNA): TGTGCCACAAGAGACAGGGGAGACGTCCTGACTTTC. Amino acid sequence: CATRDRGDVLTF.

The CDR3 bases are TGTGCCAGCAGCTTACTCGGCGGGAGGGTGGGCACAGATACGCAGTATTTT. Translation gives CASSLLGGRVGTDTQYF. The J gene is TRBJ2-3, the V gene TRBV7-2, with TRBD2 matching 9 bases. The CDR3 spans 17 residues. Germline V gives CDR1 SGHTA, CDR2 FQGNSA. Germline trimming cut 2 bases from V and 1 base from J; bases unmatched to any gene: 7.

V gene TRBV5-1 combines with J gene TRBJ2-1; D gene unclear. V was shortened by 4 bases and J by 7 bases, with 15 bases between the two germline ends. The CDR3 has 14 amino acids. Germline V gives CDR1 SGHRS, CDR2 YFSETQ. The CDR3 loop reads CASSAPRSMNEQFF. The CDR3, as DNA: TGCGCCAGCAGCGCCCCCCGGAGTATGAATGAGCAGTTCTTC. Filled out from reference TRBV5-1 and TRBJ2-1, the complete variable domain reads KAGVTQTPRYLIKTRGQQVTLSCSPISGHRSVSWYQQTPGQGLQFLFEYFSETQRNKGNFPGRFSGRQFSNSRSEMNVSTLELGDSALYLCASSAPRSMNEQFFGPGTRLTVL.

The V gene is TRBV12-5, the J gene TRBJ2-7; 10 bases align to TRBD2. The length of the CDR3 is 21 residues. With V trimmed by 0 bases and J by 2 bases, 19 bases remained unmatched. CDR1 is LGHNT and CDR2 is FRNRAP in the germline V gene. The CDR3 loop reads CASGLVLPPIAGGIRTYEQYF. CDR3 sequence (DNA): TGTGCTAGTGGTTTGGTACTCCCGCCTATAGCGGGAGGAATCAGGACCTACGAGCAGTACTTC.

This clone was seen only once. This chain connects TRBV27 to TRBJ2-2; 8 bases are shared with TRBD1. V trimming: 2 bases; J trimming: 4 bases; junction bases outside the gene matches: 18. Germline V gene data show CDR1 as MNHEY and CDR2 as SMNVEV (reference sequence). This CDR3 is 20 amino acids long. CDR3 protein: CASSLLLYRQGAPSTGELFF. The DNA for the CDR3 is TGTGCCAGCAGTTTACTTCTTTATAGGCAGGGGGCGCCGAGCACCGGGGAGCTGTTTTTT.

The J gene is TRBJ1-4, the V gene TRBV18; the D is unclear. Germline CDR1 KGHSH, CDR2 LQKENI. This CDR3 has 13 residues. V was trimmed by 5 bases and J by 2 bases, leaving 6 bases between them. The CDR3 is CASSGGTNEKLFF. Written as DNA, the CDR3 is TGTGCCAGCTCAGGTGGCACTAATGAAAAACTGTTTTTT.

This sequence joins TRBV19 and TRBJ2-4; maybe TRBD1 (6 bases). V lost 7 bases to trimming and J lost 8 bases, with 15 bases between them. Germline V gene data show CDR1 as LNHDA and CDR2 as SQIVND (reference sequence). CDR3 length equals 13 residues. The CDR3 DNA is TGTGCCAGTAACGGGACACCCAGGGACATTCAGTACTTC. Amino acids: CASNGTPRDIQYF.

This clone has only one observation. This chain links TRBV19 with TRBJ2-7; D is perhaps TRBD2 (5 bases). The CDR3 totals 15 residues. CDR1 is LNHDA and CDR2 is SQIVND in the germline V gene (reference sequence). Trimming removed 6 bases from V and 4 bases from J, with 19 bases in between. CDR3 sequence reads: CASSITLAPIYEQYF. The CDR3 DNA reads TGTGCCAGTAGCATTACCCTAGCACCTATTTACGAGCAGTACTTC.

The chain recombines TRBV27 with TRBJ2-4; D is possibly TRBD1 (7 bases). This CDR3 is 15 amino acids long. Germline-derived CDR1 and CDR2 are MNHEY and SMNVEV (reference sequence). Trimming pared 6 bases from V and 4 bases from J, leaving 16 bases between. The CDR3: CASSPEGAGKNIQYF. As DNA, the CDR3 is TGTGCCAGCAGCCCCGAGGGGGCGGGAAAAAACATTCAGTACTTC.

This chain uses TRBV5-6 with TRBJ1-1; possibly TRBD1 for D (6 bases). V was trimmed by 0 bases and J by 4 bases, leaving 16 bases between them. The CDR3 has 16 residues. Germline values: CDR1 SGHDT, CDR2 YYEEEE. The CDR3 nucleotides read TGTGCCAGCAGCTTGGAGTATAACAGGGTGACCACTGAAGCTTTCTTT. The encoded protein is CASSLEYNRVTTEAFF.

This sequence joins TRBV12-3 or TRBV12-4 and TRBJ1-3; D may be TRBD1 (6 bases). Trimming removed 6 bases at V and 2 bases at J, with 8 bases between. The CDR3 is 13 residues long. Written as DNA, the CDR3 is TGTGCCAGCAGAGACAGGACTGGAAACACCATATATTTT. Amino acids: CASRDRTGNTIYF.

This chain joins TRBV28 and TRBJ1-4, with 7 bases aligning to TRBD1. Trimming took 5 bases from V and 2 from J; bases not matched to a gene: 8. The CDR3 contains 16 residues. Germline loops: CDR1 MDHEN, CDR2 SYDVKM. The CDR3 is CASSRQGRVTNEKLFF. CDR3 in DNA: TGTGCCAGCAGTCGACAGGGTAGGGTTACTAATGAAAAACTGTTTTTT.

In its sample, this clone was seen once. The chain carries TRBV29-1 and TRBJ2-3, with D maybe TRBD1 (6 bases). The germline gives CDR1 SQVTM, CDR2 ANQGSEA. CDR3 length: 17 amino acids. The V gene lost 0 bases and the J gene lost 0 bases, with 16 bases spanning the gap. This chain's CDR3 is CSVEDPRDTTSTDTQYF. The CDR3 DNA is TGCAGCGTTGAAGATCCCCGGGACACAACTAGCACAGATACGCAGTATTTT.

The V and J genes are TRBV18 and TRBJ2-2; a weak D match, TRBD2 (5 bases). V lost 10 bases, J lost 3 bases, and 9 bases lay in between. This CDR3 has 12 amino acids. Germline V gene sequence: CDR1 KGHSH, CDR2 LQKENI. The CDR3 region has the DNA TGTGCCACCACTAGGTACACCGGGGAGCTGTTTTTT. This gives the protein CATTRYTGELFF.

Concerning this clone: The same CDR3 also results from other DNA sequences found in this sample. This sequence joins TRBV5-1 and TRBJ1-5; 9 bases align to TRBD1. The CDR3 extends over 15 amino acids. Germline V gives CDR1 SGHRS, CDR2 YFSETQ. V gave up 5 bases and J gave up 1 base; unmatched junction bases: 4. CDR3 sequence: CASSLGQGSNQPQHF. CDR3 DNA: TGCGCCAGCAGTTTAGGACAGGGGAGCAATCAGCCCCAGCATTTT. Variable domain in full (rest from reference TRBV5-1 and TRBJ1-5): KAGVTQTPRYLIKTRGQQVTLSCSPISGHRSVSWYQQTPGQGLQFLFEYFSETQRNKGNFPGRFSGRQFSNSRSEMNVSTLELGDSALYLCASSLGQGSNQPQHFGDGTRLSIL.

The chain couples TRBV12-3 or TRBV12-4 to TRBJ1-2, with 8 nucleotides matching TRBD1. J gave up 8 bases and V 5 bases, and 7 bases lay outside the gene matches. This CDR3 has 13 amino acids. The CDR3 sequence: CASSNQGAKGYTF. The CDR3 bases are TGTGCCAGCAGTAACCAGGGGGCGAAGGGCTACACCTTC.

The genes are TRBV12-3 or TRBV12-4 and TRBJ1-2; TRBD1 might be the D (5 bases). V was cut by 2 bases and J by 3 bases, with 7 bases left in between. The length of the CDR3 is 13 residues. The CDR3 coding sequence is TGTGCCAGCAGTTTACAGGGTCACTATGGCTACACCTTC. Amino acid sequence: CASSLQGHYGYTF.

The chain links TRBV18 to TRBJ2-7; 8 bases map to TRBD2. V was pared by 5 bases and J by 3 bases, with 3 bases of the junction left unmatched. CDR1 and CDR2 from the germline V gene are KGHSH and LQKENI. The CDR3 is 13 amino acids. The CDR3 sequence is CASSSGSFYEQYF. In DNA, the CDR3 is TGTGCCAGCTCAAGCGGGAGTTTCTACGAGCAGTACTTC. Full variable domain (rest looked up from reference TRBV18 and TRBJ2-7): NAGVMQNPRHLVRRRGQEARLRCSPMKGHSHVYWYRQLPEEGLKFMVYLQKENIIDESGMPKERFSAEFPKEGPSILRIQQVVRGDSAAYFCASSSGSFYEQYFGPGTRLTVT.

This clone was counted a few times. The chain couples TRBV27 to TRBJ2-7, with TRBD1 as a possible D gene (6 bases). Trimming took off 4 bases at V and 6 bases at J, with 16 bases between the two ends. Germline values: CDR1 MNHEY, CDR2 SMNVEV (reference sequence). This CDR3 has 14 amino acids. In DNA form, the CDR3 reads TGTGCCAGCAGTTGGCAGGGGCGACGGTTCGAGCAGTACTTC. It translates to CASSWQGRRFEQYF.

The CDR3 protein is CAISEGEGGYGYTF. The CDR3 nucleotides read TGTGCCATCAGTGAGGGGGAAGGAGGCTATGGCTACACCTTC. The chain employs TRBV10-3 and TRBJ1-2; no clear D gene. The V gene's germline CDR1 is ENHRY and CDR2 SYGVKD. This CDR3 comprises 14 residues. Trimming shortened V by 2 bases and J by 4 bases, and 11 bases separated the two germline ends.

The chain employs TRBV7-2 and TRBJ2-1; 8 bases agree with TRBD2. The CDR3 is 15 residues long. Trimming at V came to 4 bases and at J to 7 bases, leaving 9 bases not matched to a gene. The germline CDR1 and CDR2 sequences are SGHTA and FQGNSA. The chain's CDR3 is CASSSSGTRYNEQFF. The CDR3 bases are TGTGCCAGCAGCTCCTCCGGGACTAGGTATAATGAGCAGTTCTTC. Supplemented by reference TRBV7-2 and TRBJ2-1, the full variable domain reads GAGVSQSPSNKVTEKGKDVELRCDPISGHTALYWYRQSLGQGLEFLIYFQGNSAPDKSGLPSDRFSAERTGGSVSTLTIQRTQQEDSAVYLCASSSSGTRYNEQFFGPGTRLTVL.

The J gene is TRBJ2-1, the V gene TRBV5-1; 9 bases are shared with TRBD2. Germline V gene sequence: CDR1 SGHRS, CDR2 YFSETQ. After removal of 4 bases from V and 6 bases from J, the junction contained 11 bases not matched to a gene. This CDR3 region has 16 residues. This CDR3 is CASSITPGGRVNEQFF. The CDR3 coding sequence is TGCGCCAGCAGCATTACCCCTGGCGGGAGGGTCAATGAGCAGTTCTTC.

In nucleotides, the CDR3 is TGTGCCAGCAGTTACCAGAACACAGGGGCTGGCGAGCAGTACTTC. Encoded protein: CASSYQNTGAGEQYF. This chain uses TRBV6-5 with TRBJ2-7; 7 positions agree with TRBD1. Germline V gene data show CDR1 as MNHEY and CDR2 as SVGAGI. V lost 2 bases and J lost 6; bases outside the gene matches: 10. The CDR3 has 15 amino acids.